This TCR beta chain was recovered during a study of blood T cell repertoires in COVID-19. As for the study in general: The study drew acute and convalescent COVID-19 samples from the United States, Italy and Spain. The cDNA or gDNA used as material had been derived from T cells, B-cell-depleted T cells, or PBMCs.

Germline V gene data show CDR1 as LGHDT and CDR2 as YNNKEL (reference sequence). This CDR3 has 18 amino acids. The V end was cut by 0 bases, the J end by 0 bases, with 15 bases between. As originally analysed: Reference gene primer amplification in the assay estimated nucleated cell counts. TCRdb's table, derived via immunoSEQ multiplex PCR, lists solely in-frame clones and lacks some. D and trimming were read from the DNA, whereas the V and J calls and clone size are those reported in that table. The table has more than 100,000 clones, 87% seen once. The chain combines TRBV3-1 (or the pseudogene TRBV3-2) with TRBJ1-3; a weak D match, TRBD1 (5 bases). The sequenced sample was peripheral blood. This receptor was identified in a man aged 50 to 60 in a cohort sampled during active COVID-19. CDR3 coding DNA: TGTGCCAGCAGCCAAGATCCATCTCCACAGGACTCTGGAAACACCATATATTTT. Its translation: CASSQDPSPQDSGNTIYF.